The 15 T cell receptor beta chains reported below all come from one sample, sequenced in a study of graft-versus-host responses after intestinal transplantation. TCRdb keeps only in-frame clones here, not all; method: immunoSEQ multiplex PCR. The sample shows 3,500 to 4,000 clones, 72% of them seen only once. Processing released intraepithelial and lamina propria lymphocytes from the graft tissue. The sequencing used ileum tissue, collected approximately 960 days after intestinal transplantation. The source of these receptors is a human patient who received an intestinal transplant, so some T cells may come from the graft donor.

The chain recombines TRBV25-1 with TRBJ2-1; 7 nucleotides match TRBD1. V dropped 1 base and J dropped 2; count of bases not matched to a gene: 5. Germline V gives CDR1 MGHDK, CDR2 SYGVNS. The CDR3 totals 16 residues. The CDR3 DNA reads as TGTGCCAGCAGTGAATCCTGGGACAGTACCTACAATGAGCAGTTCTTC. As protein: CASSESWDSTYNEQFF.

This CDR3 is CASSETEYSNQPQHF. CDR3 sequence (DNA): TGTGCCAGCAGTGAAACGGAGTATAGCAATCAGCCCCAGCATTTT. The J gene is TRBJ1-5, the V gene TRBV6-1; D gene uncertain. Between the trimmed V and J ends, which lost 2 bases and 0 bases, there was a span of 8 bases. The CDR3 is made up of 15 amino acids. Germline loops: CDR1 MNHNS, CDR2 SASEGT.

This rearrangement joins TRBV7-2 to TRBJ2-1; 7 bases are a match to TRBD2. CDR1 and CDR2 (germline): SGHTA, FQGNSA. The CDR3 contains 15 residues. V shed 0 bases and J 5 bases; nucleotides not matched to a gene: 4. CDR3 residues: CASSLAGGINNEQFF. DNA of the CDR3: TGTGCCAGCAGCTTAGCGGGGGGGATCAACAATGAGCAGTTCTTC.

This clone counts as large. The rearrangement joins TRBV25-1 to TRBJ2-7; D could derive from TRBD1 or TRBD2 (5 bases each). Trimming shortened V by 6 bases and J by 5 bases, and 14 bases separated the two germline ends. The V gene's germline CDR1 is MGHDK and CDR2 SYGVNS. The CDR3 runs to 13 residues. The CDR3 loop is CASSIWDGDEQYF. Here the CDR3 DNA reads TGTGCCAGCAGCATCTGGGACGGGGACGAGCAGTACTTC.

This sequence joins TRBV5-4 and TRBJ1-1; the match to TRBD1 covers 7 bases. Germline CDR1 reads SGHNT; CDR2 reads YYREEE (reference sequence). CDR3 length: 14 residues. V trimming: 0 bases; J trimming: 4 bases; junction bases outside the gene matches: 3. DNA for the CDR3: TGTGCCAGCAGCTTGGGACAGGGTCTCACTGAAGCTTTCTTT. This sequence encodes CASSLGQGLTEAFF.

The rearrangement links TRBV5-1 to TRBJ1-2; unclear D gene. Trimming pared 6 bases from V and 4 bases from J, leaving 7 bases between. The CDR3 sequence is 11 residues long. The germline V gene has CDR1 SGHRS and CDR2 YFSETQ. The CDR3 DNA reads TGCGCCAGCACCTCCGGCTATGGCTACACCTTC. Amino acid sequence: CASTSGYGYTF.

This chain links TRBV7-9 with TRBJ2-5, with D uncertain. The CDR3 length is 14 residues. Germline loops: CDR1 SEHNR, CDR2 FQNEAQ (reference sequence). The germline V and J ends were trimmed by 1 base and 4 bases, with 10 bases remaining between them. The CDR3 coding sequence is TGTGCCAGCAGCTTAGTGTCTGCTCGAGAGACCCAGTACTTC. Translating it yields CASSLVSARETQYF.

CDR3 coding DNA: TGTGCCAGCAGTTTCCAGGGGAGAGGGACAGGACTGTTTTTT. Amino acid sequence: CASSFQGRGTGLFF. The chain carries TRBV28 and TRBJ1-4, with TRBD1 matching over 8 bases. The CDR3 spans 14 residues. CDR1 is MDHEN, CDR2 SYDVKM, per germline. After removal of 3 bases from V and 13 bases from J, the junction contained 10 bases not matched to a gene.

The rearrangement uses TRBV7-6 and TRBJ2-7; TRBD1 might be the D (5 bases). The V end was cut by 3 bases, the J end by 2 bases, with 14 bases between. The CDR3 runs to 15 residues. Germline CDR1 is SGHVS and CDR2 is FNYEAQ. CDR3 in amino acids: CASSFGPGNPYEQYF. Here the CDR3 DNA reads TGTGCCAGCAGCTTCGGCCCAGGGAACCCCTACGAGCAGTACTTC.

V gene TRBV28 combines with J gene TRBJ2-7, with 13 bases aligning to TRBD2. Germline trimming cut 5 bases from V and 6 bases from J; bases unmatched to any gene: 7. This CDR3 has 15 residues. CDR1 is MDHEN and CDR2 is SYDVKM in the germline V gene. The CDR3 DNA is TGTGCCAGCAGTCCCCCGGGACTAGCGGGACCCGAGCAGTACTTC. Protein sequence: CASSPPGLAGPEQYF.

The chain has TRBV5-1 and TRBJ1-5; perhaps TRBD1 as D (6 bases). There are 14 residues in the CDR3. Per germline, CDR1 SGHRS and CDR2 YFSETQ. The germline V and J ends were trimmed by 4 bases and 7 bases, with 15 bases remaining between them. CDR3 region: CASSPAQGGQPQHF. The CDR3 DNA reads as TGCGCCAGCAGCCCGGCACAGGGAGGCCAGCCCCAGCATTTT.

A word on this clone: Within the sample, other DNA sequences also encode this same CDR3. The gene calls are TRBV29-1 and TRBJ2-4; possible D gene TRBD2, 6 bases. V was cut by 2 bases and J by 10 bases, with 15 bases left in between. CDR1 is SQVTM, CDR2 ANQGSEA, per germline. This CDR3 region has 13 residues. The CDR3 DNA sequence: TGCAGCGTTGAACGAGGGACCGGGGGTATTCAGTACTTC. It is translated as CSVERGTGGIQYF.

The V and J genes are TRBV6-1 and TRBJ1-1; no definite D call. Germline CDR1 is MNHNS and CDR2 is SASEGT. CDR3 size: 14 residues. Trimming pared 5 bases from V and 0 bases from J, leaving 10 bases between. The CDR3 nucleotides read TGTGCCAGCAGTCCGTACCTATTGAACACTGAAGCTTTCTTT. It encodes CASSPYLLNTEAFF.

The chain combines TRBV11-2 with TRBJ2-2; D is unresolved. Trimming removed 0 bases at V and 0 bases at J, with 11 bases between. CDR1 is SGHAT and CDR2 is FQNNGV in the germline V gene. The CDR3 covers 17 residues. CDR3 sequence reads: CASSLDPVGTNTGELFF. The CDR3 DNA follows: TGTGCCAGCAGCTTAGATCCGGTGGGGACGAACACCGGGGAGCTGTTTTTT.

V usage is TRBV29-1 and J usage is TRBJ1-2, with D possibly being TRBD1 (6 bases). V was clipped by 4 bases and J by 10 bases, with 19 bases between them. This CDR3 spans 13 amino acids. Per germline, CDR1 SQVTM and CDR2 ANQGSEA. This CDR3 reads CSVVMGGGGHYTF. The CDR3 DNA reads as TGCAGCGTTGTAATGGGAGGAGGGGGTCACTACACCTTC.